Listed here are 13 T cell receptor beta chains from one sample, sequenced in a study of OX40 agonist ivuxolimab in advanced cancers. Profiled with immunoSEQ multiplex PCR; TCRdb holds only in-frame clones, not every one. The sample shows almost 85,000 clones, approximately 92% of them seen only once. The sample consisted of CD4+ or CD8+ T cells sorted from blood, taken in a trial of the OX40 agonist ivuxolimab. These receptors were collected from an adult with an advanced solid tumor such as melanoma, head and neck, liver or kidney cancer.

V and J are TRBV7-9 and TRBJ1-1; 8 nucleotides align to TRBD1. Germline-derived CDR1 and CDR2 are SEHNR and FQNEAQ (reference sequence). Trimming cost V 1 base and J 10 bases; bases outside gene matches: 5. CDR3 length: 13 amino acids. The CDR3 spells CASSLGTGMSAFF. The CDR3 DNA reads as TGTGCCAGCAGCTTAGGGACAGGGATGTCAGCTTTCTTT.

The chain carries TRBV6-5 and TRBJ1-2; possible D gene TRBD1, 6 bases. Trimming took off 7 bases at V and 4 bases at J, with 19 bases between the two ends. Germline lookup yields CDR1 MNHEY and CDR2 SVGAGI. The CDR3 extends over 15 amino acids. CDR3 sequence: CASTPWGGQGYGYTF. The DNA for the CDR3 is TGTGCCAGCACCCCGTGGGGGGGGCAAGGCTATGGCTACACCTTC.

This chain links TRBV18 with TRBJ2-7; D may be TRBD1 (6 bases). This CDR3 has 15 amino acids. V lost 5 bases, J lost 1 base, and 15 bases lay in between. Germline assignment: CDR1 KGHSH and CDR2 LQKENI. The CDR3 DNA is TGTGCCAGCTCAGAAACTAGGACAGCTTCCTACGAGCAGTACTTC. Its protein product is CASSETRTASYEQYF.

The chain recombines TRBV11-2 with TRBJ2-1, with 10 positions matching TRBD2. V lost 1 base, J lost 7 bases, and 7 bases stayed unmatched. CDR3 length: 16 amino acids. Germline CDR1 reads SGHAT; CDR2 reads FQNNGV. CDR3 in DNA: TGTGCCAGCAGCTTAGGAAGCGGGAGGGCCCCAAATGAGCAGTTCTTC. Protein: CASSLGSGRAPNEQFF.

The chain joins TRBV27 to TRBJ1-2; the D gene is possibly TRBD1 (6 bases). With 7 bases removed from V and 5 bases from J, the gap between germline ends came to 8 bases. CDR3 length: 11 residues. Germline V gives CDR1 MNHEY, CDR2 SMNVEV (reference sequence). CDR3 in amino acids: CASIQGYGYTF. The CDR3 nucleotides read TGTGCCAGCATACAGGGTTATGGCTACACCTTC.

The V and J genes are TRBV28 and TRBJ1-2, with TRBD1 as a possible D gene (5 bases). Germline V lookup: CDR1 MDHEN, CDR2 SYDVKM. Deletions cut 8 bases from V and 14 bases from J, with 30 bases between. The CDR3 contains 15 residues. The CDR3 coding sequence is TGTGCCAGCGATCTTAAGGGGCCGAGGCTATGGCTGGGTACCTTC. It translates to CASDLKGPRLWLGTF.

V and J are TRBV11-2 and TRBJ1-2; tentatively, D is TRBD1 (6 bases). Germline V gives CDR1 SGHAT, CDR2 FQNNGV. This CDR3 has 12 amino acids. Between the trimmed V and J ends, which lost 3 bases and 8 bases, there was a span of 10 bases. The chain's CDR3 is CASSFWGPGYTF. DNA of the CDR3: TGTGCCAGCAGCTTTTGGGGGCCCGGCTACACCTTC.

This sequence joins TRBV10-3 and TRBJ2-1; D is undetermined. Trimming pared 3 bases from V and 9 bases from J, leaving 6 bases between. The CDR3 consists of 11 residues. Germline CDR1 reads ENHRY; CDR2 reads SYGVKD. The CDR3 coding sequence is TGTGCCATCAGTGAAAGTGGTGAGCAGTTCTTC. It is translated as CAISESGEQFF.

This clone appeared a single time. V and J are TRBV7-9 and TRBJ1-5; a weak D match, TRBD1 (6 bases). Germline loops: CDR1 SEHNR, CDR2 FQNEAQ (reference sequence). The V gene lost 5 bases and the J gene lost 6 bases, with 14 bases spanning the gap. The CDR3 spans 14 residues. CDR3 loop: CASSQWDKAQPQHF. The CDR3 region has the DNA TGTGCCAGCAGCCAGTGGGACAAAGCTCAGCCCCAGCATTTT.

This chain uses TRBV15 with TRBJ2-2; unclear D gene. V was clipped by 8 bases and J by 2 bases, with 9 bases between them. Germline CDR1 reads LNHNV; CDR2 reads YYDKDF (reference sequence). The CDR3 covers 13 residues. CDR3 residues: CATGRSNTGELFF. CDR3 coding DNA: TGTGCCACCGGTAGATCCAACACCGGGGAGCTGTTTTTT. Variable domain in full (rest from reference TRBV15 and TRBJ2-2): DAMVIQNPRYQVTQFGKPVTLSCSQTLNHNVMYWYQQKSSQAPKLLFHYYDKDFNNEADTPDNFQSRRPNTSFCFLDIRSPGLGDTAMYLCATGRSNTGELFFGEGSRLTVL.

The chain employs TRBV9 and TRBJ2-5, with 12 positions matching TRBD1. This CDR3 contains 15 residues. Germline values: CDR1 SGDLS, CDR2 YYNGEE. V trimming: 3 bases; J trimming: 3 bases; junction bases outside the gene matches: 3. CDR3 sequence: CASSGGTGGEETQYF. The CDR3 region has the DNA TGTGCCAGCAGCGGGGGGACAGGGGGCGAAGAGACCCAGTACTTC.

This sequence joins TRBV11-2 and TRBJ2-3, with D possibly matching TRBD2 (5 bases). CDR1 and CDR2 from the germline V gene are SGHAT and FQNNGV. V lost 5 bases and J 0 bases, leaving 9 bases between the germline ends. The CDR3 is 14 amino acids. CDR3 DNA sequence: TGTGCCAGCAGCCTCGGGGTTAGCACAGATACGCAGTATTTT. It is translated as CASSLGVSTDTQYF.

The chain links TRBV20-1 to TRBJ2-7; D remains unclear. The CDR3 is 11 amino acids. Germline V gives CDR1 DFQATT, CDR2 SNEGSKA (reference sequence). Trimming took off 3 bases at V and 5 bases at J, with 8 bases between the two ends. CDR3 sequence reads: CSARFRDEQYV. The CDR3, as DNA: TGCAGTGCTAGGTTTAGGGACGAGCAGTACGTC.